This T cell receptor beta chain was recorded in a study of chemoradiotherapy in HPV16-positive cancers. Findings and limits, study-wide: HPV-specific T cells were functionally defined from only a couple of HPV16-positive patients.

Germline V CDR1 and CDR2: LNHDA, SQIVND (reference sequence). The V gene lost 7 bases and the J gene lost 3 bases, with 21 bases spanning the gap. The CDR3 sequence is 16 residues long. A remark on this clone: As yet, its antigen is unknown.

Profiling relied on immunoSEQ multiplex PCR, and the TCRdb table lists in-frame clones only, not all of them. The sample shows about 7,600 clones, about four fifths of them seen only once. The chain couples TRBV19 to TRBJ1-1; D is unresolved. The TCR was taken from a human donor with HPV-associated anogenital cancer. Sequencing was performed on blood, taken from a patient who underwent chemoradiotherapy. In nucleotides, the CDR3 is TGTGCCAGTACCCCATGGTCCCTGGAGAGATACACTGAAGCTTTCTTT. As protein: CASTPWSLERYTEAFF. The full variable domain, with the rest looked up from reference TRBV19 and TRBJ1-1, is DGGITQSPKYLFRKEGQNVTLSCEQNLNHDAMYWYRQDPGQGLRLIYYSQIVNDFQKGDIAEGYSVSREKKESFPLTVTSAQKNPTAFYLCASTPWSLERYTEAFFGQGTRLTVV.